These 32 T cell receptor beta chains were sequenced from one sample in a study of CD8+CD57+ T cells in acquired aplastic anemia (dated by TCRdb to about 2018). Patients chosen for sequencing had shown expansion of CD8+CD57+ cells by flow cytometry. TCRdb shows the sequencer as Illumina HiSeq 2000. Profiling of TCR beta VDJ combinations and CDR3 sequences used genomic DNA as the template. The public reads were run again by TCRdb, first through fastp at Q25 and then through MiXCR, and only productive beta chains were kept. Each entry is one CDR3 protein sequence, shown with its most common DNA and genes. Counted in this sample were approximately 190,000 distinct CDR3 sequences; just under 50% of them appeared once. The top ten clones comprise over 7.5% of the sample. Source material: sorted CD4+, CD8+, or CD8+CD57+ T cells (not recorded which) from PBMCs. The receptors shown here come from a human donor with aplastic anemia.

On this clonotype: Mismatch with germline at one junction end may stem from a read error. This chain joins TRBV7-9 and TRBJ1-1, with D possibly TRBD1 on 5 matching bases. The CDR3 has 13 amino acids. The germline CDR1 and CDR2 sequences are SEHNR and FQNEAQ (reference sequence). CDR3 nucleotides: TGCGCCAGCAGCCAAGGCACAGGTTTTGTGGCTTTCTTT. Residues: CASSQGTGFVAFF.

The V call is TRBV10-1, the J call TRBJ2-1; D is unresolved. Deletions cut 6 bases from V and 10 bases from J, with 13 bases between. Germline-derived CDR1 and CDR2 are WNHNN and SYGVQD (reference sequence). CDR3 length equals 12 residues. CDR3 in amino acids: CASRGPAREQFF. CDR3 DNA sequence: TGCGCCAGCAGAGGTCCCGCCAGGGAGCAGTTCTTC.

The V and J genes are TRBV20-1 and TRBJ2-3; D may be TRBD1 (8 bases). The CDR3 sequence is 16 residues long. The germline gives CDR1 DFQATT, CDR2 SNEGSKA (reference sequence). The V end lost 0 bases, the J end lost 5 bases, and 18 bases lay between the germline ends. DNA of the CDR3: TGCAGTGCTAGAGATCCAAGACAGGGGAGGGTAGATACGCAGTATTTT. Protein: CSARDPRQGRVDTQYF.

Turning to this clonotype: A much larger clone differs by one base, so this may be a read error. CDR3 nucleotide sequence: TGCGCCAGCAGCCTGGTACCTGGGGGAAACACCATATATTTT. It yields the protein CASSLVPGGNTIYF. V is TRBV5-1 and J is TRBJ1-3; D not certain. Germline V gene data show CDR1 as SGHRS and CDR2 as YFSETQ. CDR3 length equals 14 residues. V was shortened by 4 bases and J by 4 bases, with 12 bases between the two germline ends.

This clonotype was seen only a few times. This chain connects TRBV10-1 to TRBJ2-1, with 11 bases identical to TRBD2. Germline V lookup: CDR1 WNHNN, CDR2 SYGVQD (reference sequence). CDR3 size: 18 residues. With 3 bases clipped from V and 3 bases from J, the junction kept 10 bases outside the gene matches. DNA for the CDR3: TGCGCCAGCAGTGACGACGCCACGACTAGCGGGGACTACAATGAGCAGTTCTTC. Translating it yields CASSDDATTSGDYNEQFF.

This clonotype was observed a handful of times. This sequence joins TRBV12-3 or TRBV12-4 and TRBJ2-3; TRBD1 matches at 8 bases. The J segment lost 0 bases and the V segment lost 7 bases, leaving 9 bases of the junction unmatched. This CDR3 is 16 amino acids long. DNA for the CDR3: TGTGCCAGCACCTCAGACAGGGGAAGAAGCACAGATACGCAGTATTTT. Protein product: CASTSDRGRSTDTQYF.

V is TRBV24-1 and J is TRBJ2-1; D is possibly TRBD2 (5 bases). This CDR3 spans 14 amino acids. Germline CDR1 reads KGHDR; CDR2 reads SFDVKD. The V and J ends lost 4 bases and 10 bases respectively, with 16 bases between them. The CDR3 nucleotides are TGTGCCACCAGTGAAGGCAGAGGGAATGGCGAGCAGTTCTTC. Amino acids: CATSEGRGNGEQFF.

This clonotype occurred a few times. This chain joins TRBV15 and TRBJ2-1; no definite D call. The CDR3 spans 13 residues. Trimming pared 0 bases from V and 5 bases from J, leaving 5 bases between. CDR1 LNHNV and CDR2 YYDKDF come from the germline V gene (reference sequence). The CDR3 is CATSRDHHNEQFF. The CDR3, as DNA: TGTGCCACCAGCAGAGACCACCACAATGAGCAGTTCTTC.

In its sample, this clonotype was seen a few times. The rearrangement uses TRBV6-5 and TRBJ2-7, with unresolved D. This CDR3 contains 16 residues. Looked up from germline, CDR1 is MNHEY and CDR2 is SVGAGI. Trimming removed 2 bases from V and 2 bases from J, with 16 bases in between. In DNA, the CDR3 is TGTGCCAGCAGTTACGGTCTATTAGACGACACCTACGAGCAGTACTTC. Residues: CASSYGLLDDTYEQYF.

DNA for the CDR3: TGTGCCAGCAATCCCGACAGGATATTCACTGAAGCTTTCTTT. Amino acid sequence: CASNPDRIFTEAFF. This chain joins TRBV12-3 or TRBV12-4 and TRBJ1-1; D is possibly TRBD1 (6 bases). This CDR3 spans 14 amino acids. Trimming pared 7 bases from V and 4 bases from J, leaving 16 bases between.

The chain couples TRBV2 to TRBJ2-3, with D unclear. The CDR3 is 15 residues long. From germline, CDR1 is SNHLY and CDR2 FYNNEI. V lost 8 bases, J lost 2 bases, and 17 bases lay in between. CDR3 sequence reads: CASLQYPDVTDTQYF. Here the CDR3 DNA reads TGTGCCAGCTTGCAGTACCCCGACGTCACAGATACGCAGTATTTT.

This clonotype occurred many times. V gene TRBV15 combines with J gene TRBJ2-1; 10 bases line up with TRBD2. Germline values: CDR1 LNHNV, CDR2 YYDKDF (reference sequence). The CDR3 is 16 amino acids. J was trimmed by 4 bases and V by 1 base; bases with no gene match: 4. CDR3 nucleotide sequence: TGTGCCACCAGCAGAGGGACTAGCGGAGATTACAATGAGCAGTTCTTC. Its protein product is CATSRGTSGDYNEQFF.

This clonotype was seen a few times. Here the CDR3 reads CSARGSVSVGGYTF. CDR3 bases: TGCAGTGCTAGGGGGTCGGTGTCCGTGGGAGGCTACACCTTC. The gene calls are TRBV20-1 and TRBJ1-2; unclear D gene. The CDR3 spans 14 residues. Germline V lookup: CDR1 DFQATT, CDR2 SNEGSKA (reference sequence). V was shortened by 3 bases and J by 8 bases, with 19 bases between the two germline ends.

This chain joins TRBV10-3 and TRBJ2-5; 8 positions agree with TRBD2. Germline loops: CDR1 ENHRY, CDR2 SYGVKD. The CDR3 spans 16 residues. V was pared by 3 bases and J by 5 bases, with 11 bases of the junction left unmatched. The CDR3 DNA is TGTGCCATCAGTGACGGGAATAGCGGGAATGAGGAGACCCAGTACTTC. Translation gives CAISDGNSGNEETQYF.

This clonotype appeared many times. The V and J genes are TRBV6-1 and TRBJ1-5; D remains ambiguous. Germline-derived CDR1 and CDR2 are MNHNS and SASEGT. V gave up 7 bases and J gave up 0 bases, with 10 bases separating them. The CDR3 has 14 residues. CDR3: CASTRGNSNQPQHF. The CDR3 coding sequence is TGTGCCAGCACCCGGGGAAATAGCAATCAGCCCCAGCATTTT.

The chain recombines TRBV11-2 with TRBJ2-1; 7 bases are a match to TRBD2. This CDR3 comprises 15 residues. With V trimmed by 2 bases and J by 5 bases, 6 bases remained unmatched. Germline V gene data show CDR1 as SGHAT and CDR2 as FQNNGV. In nucleotides, the CDR3 is TGTGCCAGCAGCTTATTTCTAGCGGCAGACAATGAGCAGTTCTTC. Encoded protein: CASSLFLAADNEQFF. Full variable domain (rest looked up from reference TRBV11-2 and TRBJ2-1): EAGVAQSPRYKIIEKRQSVAFWCNPISGHATLYWYQQILGQGPKLLIQFQNNGVVDDSQLPKDRFSAERLKGVDSTLKIQPAKLEDSAVYLCASSLFLAADNEQFFGPGTRLTVL.

This chain uses TRBV19 with TRBJ1-2; the D is unclear. Germline values: CDR1 LNHDA, CDR2 SQIVND (reference sequence). The ends were cut back, 8 bases at V and 4 bases at J, with 14 bases in the middle. This CDR3 contains 13 residues. CDR3 residues: CASYLDPSYGYTF. The CDR3 DNA reads TGTGCCAGTTACCTGGATCCGTCCTATGGCTACACCTTC.

This clonotype was found many times. The chain has TRBV19 and TRBJ2-1; unclear D gene. Between the trimmed V and J ends, which lost 3 bases and 10 bases, there was a span of 19 bases. From germline, CDR1 is LNHDA and CDR2 SQIVND (reference sequence). This CDR3 contains 15 residues. CDR3 coding DNA: TGTGCCAGTAGTATCGGCCCTCGGGCTGCCCGAGAGCAGTTCTTC. It is translated as CASSIGPRAAREQFF.

This clonotype was seen ten or more times. V is TRBV12-3 or TRBV12-4 and J is TRBJ2-1; 12 positions match TRBD2. Germline trimming cut 5 bases from V and 10 bases from J; bases unmatched to any gene: 9. There are 15 residues in the CDR3. CDR3 sequence (DNA): TGTGCCAGCAGTCTAGGACTAGCGGGATTAGGGGAGCAGTTCTTC. Its protein product is CASSLGLAGLGEQFF.

V is TRBV7-9 and J is TRBJ1-2; D remains ambiguous. CDR1 is SEHNR and CDR2 is FQNEAQ in the germline V gene (reference sequence). This CDR3 region has 11 residues. Trimming pared 0 bases from V and 10 bases from J, leaving 6 bases between. CDR3 sequence (DNA): TGTGCCAGCAGCTTAGCGGGCTCCTACACCTTC. Translated, it gives CASSLAGSYTF.

V and J are TRBV5-1 and TRBJ1-3; weak D call: TRBD1 (6 bases). The V end was cut by 1 base, the J end by 0 bases, with 8 bases between. This CDR3 is 15 amino acids long. Germline CDR1 SGHRS, CDR2 YFSETQ. CDR3 sequence (DNA): TGCGCCAGCAGCTTGCTGGGGGCCTCTGGAAACACCATATATTTT. This gives the protein CASSLLGASGNTIYF.

The chain uses TRBV15 and TRBJ2-7; TRBD1 matches at 9 bases. J gave up 0 bases and V 3 bases, and 6 bases lay outside the gene matches. The CDR3 loop spans 16 amino acids. Germline V CDR1 and CDR2: LNHNV, YYDKDF (reference sequence). In DNA, the CDR3 is TGTGCCACCAGCAGGGCCCCGGGACAGGGCTCCTACGAGCAGTACTTC. This encodes CATSRAPGQGSYEQYF.

The gene calls are TRBV20-1 and TRBJ2-1, with D possibly TRBD2 on 5 matching bases. In germline, CDR1 is DFQATT, CDR2 SNEGSKA (reference sequence). Deletions cut 1 base from V and 0 bases from J, with 13 bases between. The CDR3 spans 16 residues. CDR3 region: CSARGLQVLSYNEQFF. The CDR3 DNA sequence: TGCAGTGCTAGAGGACTACAAGTTCTCTCCTACAATGAGCAGTTCTTC.

This clonotype was picked up one time. V and J are TRBV7-8 and TRBJ2-7; perhaps D is TRBD1 or TRBD2 (6 bases each). From germline, CDR1 is SGHVS and CDR2 FQNEAQ. The CDR3 sequence is 13 residues long. Between the trimmed V and J ends, which lost 9 bases and 2 bases, there was a span of 14 bases. This chain's CDR3 is CARRGTFTYEQYF. The CDR3 coding sequence is TGTGCCAGAAGGGGGACTTTTACCTACGAGCAGTACTTC.

The V and J genes are TRBV15 and TRBJ1-3; 9 nucleotides align to TRBD1. The CDR3 runs 16 residues. V was clipped by 5 bases and J by 4 bases; unmatched bases: 9. CDR1 is LNHNV and CDR2 is YYDKDF in the germline V gene (reference sequence). Here the CDR3 DNA reads TGTGCCACCAGCCCTTTGTGGACAGGGGTAGGAAACACCATATATTTT. Residues: CATSPLWTGVGNTIYF.

Points on this clonotype: One junction end does not reproduce the germline sequence, and a read error may be involved. The chain employs TRBV19 and TRBJ1-4, with 9 bases that match TRBD1. This CDR3 comprises 17 residues. CDR1 and CDR2 (germline): LNHDA, SQIVND (reference sequence). CDR3 DNA sequence: TGTGCCAGTAGTATACACAGGGGGCGAGCAACTAGTGAAAAACTGTTTTTT. Translated: CASSIHRGRATSEKLFF. Full variable domain (missing parts from reference TRBV19 and TRBJ1-4): DGGITQSPKYLFRKEGQNVTLSCEQNLNHDAMYWYRQDPGQGLRLIYYSQIVNDFQKGDIAEGYSVSREKKESFPLTVTSAQKNPTAFYLCASSIHRGRATSEKLFFGSGTQLSVL.

This chain links TRBV9 with TRBJ2-7, with 7 positions matching TRBD2. Per germline, CDR1 SGDLS and CDR2 YYNGEE. The CDR3 spans 16 residues. Trimming at V came to 0 bases and at J to 0 bases, leaving 6 bases not matched to a gene. CDR3 residues: CASSVGGTSVSYEQYF. For the CDR3, the DNA is TGTGCCAGCAGCGTAGGAGGTACTAGCGTCTCCTACGAGCAGTACTTC.

The CDR3 DNA follows: TGTGCCACCAGTGACCAACTTACCTACGAGCAGTACTTC. This codes for CATSDQLTYEQYF. The rearrangement links TRBV24-1 to TRBJ2-7; D not certain. The CDR3 runs to 13 residues. The V gene lost 4 bases and the J gene lost 2 bases, with 8 bases spanning the gap. The germline V gene encodes CDR1 KGHDR and CDR2 SFDVKD.

The table lists this clonotype with many counts. The chain uses TRBV11-2 and TRBJ1-1; D call uncertain. Germline loops: CDR1 SGHAT, CDR2 FQNNGV. The V end was cut by 5 bases, the J end by 1 base, with 11 bases between. The CDR3 sequence is 14 residues long. CDR3 sequence reads: CASSPNTENTEAFF. As DNA, the CDR3 is TGTGCCAGCAGCCCGAATACAGAGAACACTGAAGCTTTCTTT.

This sequence joins TRBV19 and TRBJ2-3; D ambiguous. The CDR3 is 16 residues long. Germline V lookup: CDR1 LNHDA, CDR2 SQIVND (reference sequence). Trimming cost V 4 bases and J 2 bases, with 16 bases left between them. This CDR3 is CASSTRSQLFTDTQYF. The DNA of the CDR3 is TGTGCCAGTAGTACCCGTAGTCAGTTGTTCACAGATACGCAGTATTTT.

The rearrangement joins TRBV7-9 to TRBJ2-7; TRBD1 matches 8 bases. CDR3 length: 14 amino acids. Trimming removed 5 bases from V and 6 bases from J; junction bases left unmatched: 9. The germline V gene has CDR1 SEHNR and CDR2 FQNEAQ (reference sequence). The DNA of the CDR3 is TGTGCCAGCAGCACGCGGGACAGGAACCGCGAGCAGTACTTC. This gives the protein CASSTRDRNREQYF.

Concerning this clonotype: The junction does not match germline at one end; this may be a read error. The CDR3 DNA reads as TGCAGTGCTAGAGCCCGACCCGGGACCAAGTTCTTC. Translating it yields CSARARPGTKFF. The V gene is TRBV20-1, the J gene TRBJ2-5, with D tentatively TRBD1 or TRBD2 (5 bases each). This CDR3 is built from 12 residues. Germline CDR1 is DFQATT and CDR2 is SNEGSKA (reference sequence).